Reported below is one TCR beta chain. The data stem from a study of blood T cell repertoires in COVID-19. Whole-study context: Italy, Spain and the United States were the sources of the convalescent and acute COVID-19 samples. PBMCs, B-cell-depleted T cells, or T cells provided the cDNA or gDNA that made up the material.

Per the original data handling: Reference gene primer amplification yielded estimated nucleated cell counts. The data were produced by immunoSEQ multiplex PCR, yet TCRdb's version contains in-frame clones alone and is incomplete. From that table come the V and J calls and clone size; the DNA was used to work out D and trimming. The sample includes approximately 200,000 clones, approximately 83% seen only once; the top ten take about a tenth. This CDR3 region has 15 residues. The V and J ends lost 0 bases and 7 bases respectively, with 16 bases between them. CDR1 and CDR2 from the germline V gene are SGDLS and YYNGEE.

The sample comprised peripheral blood. The sequence was collected from a human donor with active or convalescent COVID-19. The donor label of this sample is uncertain. The chain has TRBV9 and TRBJ1-1; TRBD1 might be the D (5 bases). The CDR3 here is CASSVDVGGTVEAFF. CDR3 sequence (DNA): TGTGCCAGCAGCGTAGATGTGGGGGGAACTGTTGAAGCTTTCTTT.